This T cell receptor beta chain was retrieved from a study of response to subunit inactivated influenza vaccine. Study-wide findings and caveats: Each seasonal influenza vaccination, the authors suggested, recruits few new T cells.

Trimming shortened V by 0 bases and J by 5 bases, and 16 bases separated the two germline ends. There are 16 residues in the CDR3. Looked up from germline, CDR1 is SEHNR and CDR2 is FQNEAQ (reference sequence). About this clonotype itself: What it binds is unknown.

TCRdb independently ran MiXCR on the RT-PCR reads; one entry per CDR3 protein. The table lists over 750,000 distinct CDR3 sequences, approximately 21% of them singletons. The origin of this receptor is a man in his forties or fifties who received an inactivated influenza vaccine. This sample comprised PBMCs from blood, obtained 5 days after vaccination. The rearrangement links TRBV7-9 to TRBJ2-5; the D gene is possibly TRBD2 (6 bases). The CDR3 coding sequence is TGTGCCAGCAGCTTAGCGCGGTCTCCTGGGGGGGAGACCCAGTACTTC. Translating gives CASSLARSPGGETQYF.